The 26 T cell receptor beta chains below all came from one sample that was sequenced in a study of blood T cells in healthy people across ages. A second about 7 to 12 cycle PCR used barcoded and J-beta primers. A single record per CDR3 protein comes from TCRdb applying MiXCR to the 5' RACE reads. The profile shows around 940,000 distinct CDR3 sequences, about 51% of them singletons. Material: blood. The receptors derive from a woman aged 55-70 years in good health.

The chain uses TRBV20-1 and TRBJ2-1, with 10 bases fitting TRBD2. CDR1 DFQATT and CDR2 SNEGSKA come from the germline V gene (reference sequence). V shed 4 bases and J 1 base; nucleotides not matched to a gene: 4. CDR3 length: 15 amino acids. CDR3 DNA: TGCAGTGCTAATAGCGGGAGGCTTTCCTACAATGAGCAGTTCTTC. Translation gives CSANSGRLSYNEQFF.

This clonotype was detected a few times. The chain uses TRBV6-5 and TRBJ2-3, with 7 positions matching TRBD1. The CDR3 is made up of 16 amino acids. Germline trimming cut 4 bases from V and 0 bases from J; bases unmatched to any gene: 7. Germline loops: CDR1 MNHEY, CDR2 SVGAGI. The CDR3 reads CASSSRGISSTDTQYF. Here the CDR3 DNA reads TGTGCCAGCAGTTCCAGGGGGATTTCTAGCACAGATACGCAGTATTTT.

V and J are TRBV6-5 and TRBJ1-1, with D maybe TRBD1 (6 bases). Germline V gene sequence: CDR1 MNHEY, CDR2 SVGAGI. The CDR3 runs 14 residues. Trimming pared 6 bases from V and 1 base from J, leaving 12 bases between. CDR3 DNA sequence: TGTGCCAGCAGATTCTACAGGGCGAACACTGAAGCTTTCTTT. This encodes CASRFYRANTEAFF.

This clonotype has only one observation. The CDR3 protein is CATSSWDSYHEQYF. CDR3 DNA sequence: TGTGCCACCAGCAGTTGGGACAGCTACCACGAGCAGTACTTC. This sequence joins TRBV15 and TRBJ2-5; 7 nucleotides line up with TRBD1. The closer fit of TRBJ2-7 to the DNA end suggests the J call may be wrong. The CDR3 extends over 14 amino acids. Germline-derived CDR1 and CDR2 are LNHNV and YYDKDF (reference sequence).

This clonotype was recorded a few times. The chain uses TRBV29-1 and TRBJ2-3, with 8 bases that match TRBD2. The length of the CDR3 is 14 residues. CDR1 and CDR2 from the germline V gene are SQVTM and ANQGSEA. V was clipped by 4 bases and J by 7 bases; unmatched bases: 10. CDR3 residues: CSVVAGSGPNTQYF. The CDR3 DNA sequence: TGCAGCGTTGTAGCGGGAAGTGGCCCGAATACGCAGTATTTT.

The chain recombines TRBV20-1 with TRBJ2-7, with 12 bases matching TRBD2. Germline CDR1 is DFQATT and CDR2 is SNEGSKA (reference sequence). The CDR3 extends over 17 amino acids. Unmatched junction bases numbered 8, after V lost 1 base and J lost 1 base. The CDR3 DNA is TGCAGTGCTAGAGGTCTAGCGGGAGGGTGGGGATCCTACGAGCAGTACTTC. This encodes CSARGLAGGWGSYEQYF.

The chain employs TRBV28 and TRBJ2-7; D is perhaps TRBD1 or TRBD2 (5 bases each). The CDR3 consists of 15 residues. V was cut by 7 bases and J by 7 bases, with 23 bases left in between. Germline V gene sequence: CDR1 MDHEN, CDR2 SYDVKM. This CDR3 reads CASTKWGSTYNEQYF. The CDR3 DNA follows: TGTGCCAGCACCAAATGGGGGTCCACCTACAATGAGCAGTACTTC.

There are a few counts of this clonotype. The chain has TRBV20-1 and TRBJ1-6, with TRBD1 matching over 7 bases. Germline lookup yields CDR1 DFQATT and CDR2 SNEGSKA (reference sequence). CDR3 length: 13 amino acids. V lost 2 bases, J lost 10 bases, and 5 bases stayed unmatched. The CDR3 is CSARQGQNSPLHF. The CDR3 DNA sequence: TGCAGTGCTAGACAGGGACAGAACTCACCCCTCCACTTT.

On this clonotype: The junction shows a germline mismatch at one end, possibly a read error. The chain uses TRBV7-9 and TRBJ2-4; 8 bases fit TRBD1. The CDR3 extends over 14 amino acids. The germline V gene encodes CDR1 SEHNR and CDR2 FQNEAQ (reference sequence). The CDR3 nucleotides are TGTGCCAGCAGCCGCCCAGGGGGCTCGTACGAGCAGAACTTC. This gives the protein CASSRPGGSYEQNF.

The chain couples TRBV21-1 to TRBJ2-7; the table calls TRBD1, which could not be checked here. TRBV21-1 is tagged as a pseudogene. There are 18 residues in the CDR3. The CDR3 DNA is TGTGCCAGCAGCAAAGGGCGACAGGGGACAGTTAGATCCTACGAGCAGTACTTC. Translated: CASSKGRQGTVRSYEQYF.

CDR3 nucleotide sequence: TGCGCCAGCAGCCAAGTTCTAGGGGGGGTAGGGGGTTACGAGCAGTACTTC. Translated: CASSQVLGGVGGYEQYF. The chain carries TRBV4-3 and TRBJ2-4; TRBD2 is a possible D gene (7 bases). Judging by the DNA end, TRBJ2-7 fits better; the J call may be wrong. This CDR3 is 17 amino acids long. In germline, CDR1 is LGHNA, CDR2 YSLEER.

This chain joins TRBV20-1 and TRBJ2-1; TRBD2 might be the D (6 bases). The ends were cut back, 3 bases at V and 8 bases at J, with 11 bases in the middle. This CDR3 contains 12 residues. CDR1 DFQATT and CDR2 SNEGSKA come from the germline V gene (reference sequence). In DNA, the CDR3 is TGCAGTGCTAGGGGGTTAGCGGATGAGCAGTTCTTC. Amino acids: CSARGLADEQFF.

This clonotype was observed a handful of times. The V gene is TRBV29-1, the J gene TRBJ2-3; D possibly corresponds to TRBD2 (5 bases). This CDR3 comprises 16 residues. In germline, CDR1 is SQVTM, CDR2 ANQGSEA. The V and J ends lost 5 bases and 4 bases respectively, with 22 bases between them. The CDR3 DNA reads as TGCAGCGTTCGATGGCGGGTTGGTTACCAAGCAGATACGCAGTATTTT. It translates to CSVRWRVGYQADTQYF.

The rearrangement uses TRBV12-3 or TRBV12-4 and TRBJ1-5, with 7 bases matching TRBD1. Germline trimming cut 5 bases from V and 4 bases from J; bases unmatched to any gene: 8. CDR3 size: 15 residues. CDR3 bases: TGTGCCAGCAGTCGAGAGGGACAGCAAAATCAGCCCCAGCATTTT. It translates to CASSREGQQNQPQHF.

The chain has TRBV15 and TRBJ2-7; D remains ambiguous. V lost 0 bases and J 4 bases, leaving 7 bases between the germline ends. CDR1 is LNHNV and CDR2 is YYDKDF in the germline V gene (reference sequence). This CDR3 comprises 13 residues. The CDR3 region is CATSRDLRYEQYF. The DNA for the CDR3 is TGTGCCACCAGCAGAGATCTTCGGTACGAGCAGTACTTC. Combining the CDR3 with reference TRBV15 and TRBJ2-7 gives the whole variable domain DAMVIQNPRYQVTQFGKPVTLSCSQTLNHNVMYWYQQKSSQAPKLLFHYYDKDFNNEADTPDNFQSRRPNTSFCFLDIRSPGLGDTAMYLCATSRDLRYEQYFGPGTRLTVT.

The chain has TRBV2 and TRBJ2-7; D is unresolved. This CDR3 has 12 amino acids. Germline values: CDR1 SNHLY, CDR2 FYNNEI. V lost 3 bases, J lost 4 bases, and 7 bases lay in between. The CDR3, as DNA: TGTGCCAGCAGTGAGATTTGGTACGAGCAGTACTTC. Translated: CASSEIWYEQYF.

The chain is built from TRBV18 and TRBJ2-6; D might be TRBD1 or TRBD2, each matching 5 bases. CDR1 is KGHSH, CDR2 LQKENI, per germline. V shed 2 bases and J shed 0 bases, with 11 bases lying between them. The CDR3 has 17 amino acids. The CDR3 DNA sequence: TGTGCCAGCTCACCAGGGGGACCGCACTCTGGGGCCAACGTCCTGACTTTC. This translates into CASSPGGPHSGANVLTF.

This clonotype was seen only a few times. The chain is built from TRBV6-2 or TRBV6-3 and TRBJ2-6; no clear D. The CDR3 loop spans 17 amino acids. In germline, CDR1 is MNHEY, CDR2 SVGEGT. Trimming removed 6 bases from V and 0 bases from J, with 15 bases in between. CDR3 nucleotides: TGTGCCAGCAGACTAACCGCCGGGCCCTCTGGGGCCAACGTCCTGACTTTC. Translating it yields CASRLTAGPSGANVLTF.

The gene calls are TRBV6-5 and TRBJ2-3; D is undetermined. Looked up from germline, CDR1 is MNHEY and CDR2 is SVGAGI. The CDR3 totals 15 residues. Trimming shortened V by 5 bases and J by 5 bases, and 17 bases separated the two germline ends. CDR3 residues: CASSQRPGSVDTQYF. In nucleotides, the CDR3 is TGTGCCAGCAGTCAAAGACCAGGCTCGGTAGATACGCAGTATTTT.

Only a few counts were recorded for this clonotype. The chain combines TRBV20-1 with TRBJ2-1; 7 bases align to TRBD2. J lost 6 bases, V lost 4 bases, and 9 bases had no gene match. There are 14 residues in the CDR3. Germline-derived CDR1 and CDR2 are DFQATT and SNEGSKA (reference sequence). This CDR3 is CSAISGTTTNEQFF. Here the CDR3 DNA reads TGCAGTGCTATTTCCGGGACTACAACCAATGAGCAGTTCTTC.

J is TRBJ1-2 and V is TRBV2; D gene unclear. Germline V gene lookup returns CDR1 SNHLY and CDR2 FYNNEI. This CDR3 region has 13 residues. V lost 5 bases to trimming and J lost 0 bases, with 7 bases between them. CDR3 region: CASSSLANYGYTF. CDR3 DNA sequence: TGTGCCAGCAGTAGCCTAGCTAACTATGGCTACACCTTC.

This clonotype was found once. The chain carries TRBV7-9 and TRBJ1-2, with unresolved D. Deletions cut 5 bases from V and 8 bases from J, with 15 bases between. CDR1 and CDR2 from the germline V gene are SEHNR and FQNEAQ (reference sequence). The CDR3 length is 13 residues. The CDR3 DNA follows: TGTGCCAGCAGCGCCGCCGGGCCCAACGGCTACACCTTC. This translates into CASSAAGPNGYTF.

The chain combines TRBV7-3 with TRBJ2-1; 9 bases fit TRBD2. The ends lost 3 bases at V and 4 bases at J; junction bases unmatched: 7. The germline gives CDR1 SGHTA, CDR2 FQGTGA. The CDR3 spans 16 residues. CDR3 sequence: CASSLAGGPSYNEQFF. As DNA, the CDR3 is TGTGCCAGCAGCTTGGCGGGAGGGCCTTCGTACAATGAGCAGTTCTTC. Full variable domain (missing parts from reference TRBV7-3 and TRBJ2-1): GAGVSQTPSNKVTEKGKYVELRCDPISGHTALYWYRQSLGQGPEFLIYFQGTGAADDSGLPNDRFFAVRPEGSVSTLKIQRTERGDSAVYLCASSLAGGPSYNEQFFGPGTRLTVL.

The chain has TRBV18 and TRBJ2-1; possibly TRBD1 or TRBD2 for D (6 bases each). This CDR3 contains 15 residues. CDR1 and CDR2 from the germline V gene are KGHSH and LQKENI. V was clipped by 2 bases and J by 7 bases, with 15 bases between them. The CDR3 region has the DNA TGTGCCAGCTCACCAGCATCAGGGGACTGGAATGAGCAGTTCTTC. Translated: CASSPASGDWNEQFF. Based on the CDR3 plus reference TRBV18 and TRBJ2-1, the full variable domain is NAGVMQNPRHLVRRRGQEARLRCSPMKGHSHVYWYRQLPEEGLKFMVYLQKENIIDESGMPKERFSAEFPKEGPSILRIQQVVRGDSAAYFCASSPASGDWNEQFFGPGTRLTVL.

This sequence joins TRBV29-1 and TRBJ2-3; 8 bases agree with TRBD2. Germline V gene lookup returns CDR1 SQVTM and CDR2 ANQGSEA. After removal of 8 bases from V and 1 base from J, the junction contained 14 bases not matched to a gene. This CDR3 is built from 16 residues. The CDR3 DNA follows: TGCAGCATTACACCCCCACTAGCGGTAGGCACAGATACGCAGTATTTT. Translated: CSITPPLAVGTDTQYF.

The chain carries TRBV9 and TRBJ2-3; the D is unclear. Per the germline V gene, CDR1 is SGDLS and CDR2 is YYNGEE. This CDR3 region has 14 residues. Trimming left V 0 bases short and J 8 bases short, with 13 bases between. CDR3 coding DNA: TGTGCCAGCAGCGTAGTTGGGGATCACGGTACGCAGTATTTT. It codes for CASSVVGDHGTQYF.